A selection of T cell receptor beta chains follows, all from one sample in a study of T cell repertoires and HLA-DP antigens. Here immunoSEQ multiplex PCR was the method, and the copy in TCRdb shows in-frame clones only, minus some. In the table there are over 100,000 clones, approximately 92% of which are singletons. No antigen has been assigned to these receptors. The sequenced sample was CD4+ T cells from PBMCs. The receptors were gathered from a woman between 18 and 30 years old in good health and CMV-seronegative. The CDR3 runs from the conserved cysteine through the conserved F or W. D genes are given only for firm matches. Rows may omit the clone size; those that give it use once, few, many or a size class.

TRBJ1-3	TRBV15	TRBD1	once	TGTGCCACCAGTGAGGGACAGCGATTATCTGGAAACACCATATATTTT	CATSEGQRLSGNTIYF
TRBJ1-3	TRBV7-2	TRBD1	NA	TGTGCCAGCAGTTGGGACAGGGGTGGAAACACCATATATTTT	CASSWDRGGNTIYF
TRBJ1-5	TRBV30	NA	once	TGTGCCTGGAAGGACACGACCCACTCACAATCAAATCAGCCCCAGCATTTT	CAWKDTTHSQSNQPQHF
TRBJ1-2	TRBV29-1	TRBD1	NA	TGCAGCGTTTATATCGGGACAGGGGTCTATGGCTACACCTTC	CSVYIGTGVYGYTF
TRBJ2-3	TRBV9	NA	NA	TGTGCCAGCAGCTCCAGGGGGGGTCCAGATACGCAGTATTTT	CASSSRGGPDTQYF
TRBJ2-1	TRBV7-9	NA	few	TGTGCCAGCACTTCCTCCCGGGATTCCTACAATGAGCAGTTCTTC	CASTSSRDSYNEQFF
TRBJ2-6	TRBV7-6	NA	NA	TGTGCCAGCAGCTTACTTTACTCTGGGGCCAACGTCCTGACTTTC	CASSLLYSGANVLTF
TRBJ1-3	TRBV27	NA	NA	TGTGCCAGCAGTTTCCAGTTGGGAAACACCATATATTTT	CASSFQLGNTIYF
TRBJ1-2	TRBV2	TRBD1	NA	TGTGCCAGCAGGATACGACAGGGCGATGGCTACACCTTC	CASRIRQGDGYTF
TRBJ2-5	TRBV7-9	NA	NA	TGTGCCAGCAGACCGACCAGGCTTACGCTGGCTCAAGAGACCCAGTACTTC	CASRPTRLTLAQETQYF
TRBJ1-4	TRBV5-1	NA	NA	TGCGCCAGCAGTCGGGGGGTCGGGGCTTACAGGGATGAAAAACTGTTTTTT	CASSRGVGAYRDEKLFF
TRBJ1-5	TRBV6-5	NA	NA	TGTGCCAGTGGGGCCAGGGGCAATCAGCCCCAGCATTTT	CASGARGNQPQHF
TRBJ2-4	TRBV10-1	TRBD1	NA	TGCGCCAGCAGTGAGTCGCGGGGACAGGGGATGAACATTCAGTACTTC	CASSESRGQGMNIQYF
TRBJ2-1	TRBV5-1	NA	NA	TGCGCCAGCAGCTTGGTGTCCAGCTACAATGAGCAGTTCTTC	CASSLVSSYNEQFF
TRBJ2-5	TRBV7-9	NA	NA	TGTGCCAGCAGCGAAGAGACCCAGTACTTC	CASSEETQYF
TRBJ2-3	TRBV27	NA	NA	TGTGCCAGCAGTTCCCAAGTTGGAGATACGCAGTATTTT	CASSSQVGDTQYF
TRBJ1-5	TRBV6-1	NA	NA	TGTGCCAGCAGTGGTGAGTTTACACTCGGCAATCAGCCCCAGCATTTT	CASSGEFTLGNQPQHF
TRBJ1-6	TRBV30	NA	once	TGTGCCTGGACGAAGAGGGAAACGTCACCCCTCCACTTT	CAWTKRETSPLHF
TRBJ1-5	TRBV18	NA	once	TGTGCCAGCATCCGAGGGGAGGGTCAGCCCCAGCATTTT	CASIRGEGQPQHF
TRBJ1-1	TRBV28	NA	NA	TGTGCCAGCAGTTTATCCACCCTCTGGAGGCAAGGGGGGTCCACTGAAGCTTTCTTT	CASSLSTLWRQGGSTEAFF
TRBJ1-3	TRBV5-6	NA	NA	TGTGCCAGCAGCGGTTTCCAGGGCGGCTCTGGAAACACCATATATTTT	CASSGFQGGSGNTIYF
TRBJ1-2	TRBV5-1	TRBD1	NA	TGCGCCAGCAGCCTTCGCGGCTCACAGGGGGCTGACTATGGCTACACCTTC	CASSLRGSQGADYGYTF
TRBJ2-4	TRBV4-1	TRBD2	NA	TGCGCCAGCAGCCAAGACCTTAGCGGGTTAAGAGCCAAAAACATTCAGTACTTC	CASSQDLSGLRAKNIQYF
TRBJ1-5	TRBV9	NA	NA	TGTGCCAGCAGCGCCGGGGACATAGGAAATCAGCCCCAGCATTTT	CASSAGDIGNQPQHF
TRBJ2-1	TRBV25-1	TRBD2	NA	TGTGCCAGCAGTGAACTAGCGGGGCCCAGCTCCTACAATGAGCAGTTCTTC	CASSELAGPSSYNEQFF
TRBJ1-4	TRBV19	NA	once	TGTGCCAGTAGTTTAGACAGAACCAATGAAAAACTGTTTTTT	CASSLDRTNEKLFF
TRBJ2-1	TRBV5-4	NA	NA	TGTGCCAGCAGCTTTCAGGGAAACAGGGAGCAGTTCTTC	CASSFQGNREQFF
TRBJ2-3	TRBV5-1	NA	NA	TGCGCCAGCAGCTATAACAGGGTAACAGATACGCAGTATTTT	CASSYNRVTDTQYF
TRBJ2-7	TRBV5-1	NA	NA	TGCGCCAGCAGCTTTGTTCACGGGGCCGAGCAGTACTTC	CASSFVHGAEQYF
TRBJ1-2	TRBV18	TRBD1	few	TGTGCCAGCTCAGCCCGACAGGGGAAACATTCCTTCGGAGGCTACACCTTC	CASSARQGKHSFGGYTF
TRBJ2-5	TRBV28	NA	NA	TGTGCCAGCATGGCGGGTGGGACCCAGTACTTC	CASMAGGTQYF
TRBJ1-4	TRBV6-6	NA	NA	TGTGCCAGCAGTTACTTTAACAGGGCAACTAATGAAAAACTGTTTTTT	CASSYFNRATNEKLFF
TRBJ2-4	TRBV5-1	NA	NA	TGCGCCAGCAGCTTGGATATGCGGGCAGGGGAGAGCATTCAGTACTTC	CASSLDMRAGESIQYF
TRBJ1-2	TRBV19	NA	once	TGTGCCACCGAGGGGGTGGCTGGCTATGGCTACACCTTC	CATEGVAGYGYTF
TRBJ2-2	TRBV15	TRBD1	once	TGTGCCACCAGCAGAGCGCAGGGGGCGAACACCGGGGAGCTGTTTTTT	CATSRAQGANTGELFF
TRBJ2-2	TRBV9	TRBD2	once	TGTGCCAGCAGCGAACCGGGACTAGCGGGAGTATCTGGGGAGCTGTTTTTT	CASSEPGLAGVSGELFF
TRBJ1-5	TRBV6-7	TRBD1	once	TGTGCCAGCACGGGGATTGACAGGGGTAATCAGCCCCAGCATTTT	CASTGIDRGNQPQHF
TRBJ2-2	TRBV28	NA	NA	TGTGCCAGCAGTTTACCGGGAGCGGTAGGCACCGGGGAGCTGTTTTTT	CASSLPGAVGTGELFF
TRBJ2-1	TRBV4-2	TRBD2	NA	TGTGCCAGCAGCCAAGATCGGACTAGCGGGAGGGCAGATGAGCAGTTCTTC	CASSQDRTSGRADEQFF
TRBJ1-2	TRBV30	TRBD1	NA	TGTGCCTGGAGCAGACAGGGGACCTGGCTCTATGGCTACACCTTC	CAWSRQGTWLYGYTF
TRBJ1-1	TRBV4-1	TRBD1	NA	TGCGCCAGCAGCCAAGATGGTGCCAGGGGGTACACTGAAGCTTTCTTT	CASSQDGARGYTEAFF
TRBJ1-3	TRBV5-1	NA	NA	TGCGCCAGCAGGTGGGACAACTCTGGAAACACCATATATTTT	CASRWDNSGNTIYF
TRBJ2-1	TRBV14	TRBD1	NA	TGTGCCAGCAGTGAAGGACAGGTAATGTTCTTC	CASSEGQVMFF
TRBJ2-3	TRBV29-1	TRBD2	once	TGCAGCGTTGAGACGGTAGCGGGAGTTAACTCAGATACGCAGTATTTT	CSVETVAGVNSDTQYF
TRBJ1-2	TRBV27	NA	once	TGTGCCAGCAGTTTACTGGGGGGGGCTTTCTATGGCTACACCTTC	CASSLLGGAFYGYTF
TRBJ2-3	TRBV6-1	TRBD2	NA	TGTGCCAGCAGTGGAACTAGCGGGAGGGCCAGACCCACAGATACGCAGTATTTT	CASSGTSGRARPTDTQYF
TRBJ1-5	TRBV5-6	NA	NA	TGTGCCAGCAGCTTCAACGGGGTAGGCAACAATCAGCCCCAGCATTTT	CASSFNGVGNNQPQHF
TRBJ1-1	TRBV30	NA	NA	TGTGCCTGGATGCCATCCACTGAAGCTTTCTTT	CAWMPSTEAFF
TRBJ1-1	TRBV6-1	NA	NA	TGTGCCAGTGGTAGGGGGAGGACTGAAGCTTTCTTT	CASGRGRTEAFF
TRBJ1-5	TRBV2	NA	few	TGTGCCAGCAGGGTGGTAAAGGGGCTTCAGCCCCAGCATTTT	CASRVVKGLQPQHF